One and the same sample provided the 18 T cell receptor beta chains below, sequenced in a study of T-cell reconstitution after alpha-beta-depleted transplantation in children. The authors prepared the TCRbeta library with unique molecular identifiers. One entry per CDR3 protein results from TCRdb running MiXCR on the PCR reads. The sample contains hundreds of thousands of distinct CDR3 sequences, 12% of which appear only once. The sample in question was PBMCs from the stem cell graft donor, obtained from the stem cell graft. The source of these receptors is a human donor who donated a stem cell graft to a child with acute lymphoblastic leukemia.

This clonotype was detected many times. This chain uses TRBV28 with TRBJ2-7, with 7 positions matching TRBD2. The germline V gene has CDR1 MDHEN and CDR2 SYDVKM. The V segment lost 4 bases and the J segment 2 bases; nucleotides outside the gene matches: 17. CDR3 length: 18 residues. The CDR3 loop is CASSSLNPPASGPYEQYF. The DNA of the CDR3 is TGTGCCAGCAGTTCACTGAATCCACCGGCTAGCGGCCCCTACGAGCAGTACTTC.

The table lists this clonotype with many counts. The chain couples TRBV12-3 or TRBV12-4 to TRBJ2-3; D is unclear. V was shortened by 3 bases and J by 2 bases, with 9 bases between the two germline ends. This CDR3 is built from 14 residues. CDR3 coding DNA: TGTGCCAGCAGTTTCCCGCAACCCACAGATACGCAGTATTTT. Translated, it gives CASSFPQPTDTQYF.

This clonotype was counted a few times. For the CDR3, the DNA is TGCAGTGCCCCCTGGGGGGGGGCCAGAGGTGAGCAGTTCTTC. Its protein product is CSAPWGGARGEQFF. The genes are TRBV20-1 and TRBJ2-1; a weak D match, TRBD2 (7 bases). Trimming cost V 6 bases and J 9 bases, with 21 bases left between them. The CDR3 is 14 residues long. The V gene's germline CDR1 is DFQATT and CDR2 SNEGSKA (reference sequence).

The table lists this clonotype with many counts. V usage is TRBV7-9 and J usage is TRBJ2-7, with 12 bases fitting TRBD1. V lost 4 bases and J lost 5; bases outside the gene matches: 6. Per the germline V gene, CDR1 is SEHNR and CDR2 is FQNEAQ (reference sequence). The CDR3 runs 15 residues. The CDR3 nucleotides read TGTGCCAGCAGCTCTACCGGGACAGGGGGCCACGAGCAGTACTTC. It is translated as CASSSTGTGGHEQYF.

This clonotype was counted ten times or more. The chain has TRBV12-3 or TRBV12-4 and TRBJ2-5; D not resolved. V was shortened by 0 bases and J by 1 base, with 12 bases between the two germline ends. The CDR3 contains 16 residues. CDR3 amino acids: CASSLAGQELQETQYF. In DNA, the CDR3 is TGTGCCAGCAGTTTAGCGGGCCAGGAACTCCAAGAGACCCAGTACTTC.

There are many counts of this clonotype. The gene calls are TRBV9 and TRBJ2-3, with D unresolved. Germline V lookup: CDR1 SGDLS, CDR2 YYNGEE. The CDR3 is 13 amino acids. V was clipped by 0 bases and J by 4 bases, with 6 bases between them. In DNA form, the CDR3 reads TGTGCCAGCAGCGTAGGTGGAGCAGATACGCAGTATTTT. Protein product: CASSVGGADTQYF.

There are many counts of this clonotype. The chain recombines TRBV20-1 with TRBJ1-1, with D possibly matching TRBD1 (5 bases). Germline CDR1 and CDR2: DFQATT and SNEGSKA (reference sequence). The V and J ends lost 3 bases and 9 bases respectively, with 32 bases between them. The CDR3 is 18 residues long. DNA of the CDR3: TGCAGTGCTAGGGGCGAAGGCTTAGAGTTAAGGTCGGGGGAAAAAGCTTTCTTT. Residues: CSARGEGLELRSGEKAFF.

V gene TRBV28 combines with J gene TRBJ2-3; D remains ambiguous. The germline V gene has CDR1 MDHEN and CDR2 SYDVKM. Trimming cost V 6 bases and J 3 bases, with 7 bases left between them. This CDR3 has 12 amino acids. CDR3 in amino acids: CASRGFTDTQYF. CDR3 nucleotide sequence: TGTGCCAGCAGGGGATTTACAGATACGCAGTATTTT.

In the case of this clonotype: This could be a read error, since a much larger clone is one nucleotide away. The rearrangement joins TRBV6-2 or TRBV6-3 to TRBJ2-5, with TRBD2 identical over 8 bases. V lost 4 bases to trimming and J lost 5 bases; unmatched junction nucleotides: 9. Germline assignment: CDR1 MNHEY and CDR2 SVGEGT. CDR3 length: 15 amino acids. In DNA, the CDR3 is TGTGCCAGCAGTTTCCCCGTACTAGCGGATGAGACCCAGTACTTC. Translation gives CASSFPVLADETQYF.

This clonotype was seen more than once but under ten times. This chain connects TRBV5-1 to TRBJ1-1; unclear D gene. Trimming removed 0 bases at V and 1 base at J, with 10 bases between. Germline loops: CDR1 SGHRS, CDR2 YFSETQ. The CDR3 covers 15 residues. The CDR3 loop is CASSLDAGSNTEAFF. The CDR3 region has the DNA TGCGCCAGCAGCTTGGACGCCGGGTCGAACACTGAAGCTTTCTTT.

This clonotype was counted many times. The J gene is TRBJ2-7, the V gene TRBV30; 8 nucleotides match TRBD2. The V segment lost 0 bases and the J segment 3 bases; nucleotides outside the gene matches: 10. The V gene's germline CDR1 is GTSNPN and CDR2 SVGIG (reference sequence). The CDR3 has 16 residues. Written as DNA, the CDR3 is TGTGCCTGGAGTGTGGTCATGGGACTAGGGCTCTACGAGCAGTACTTC. Translation: CAWSVVMGLGLYEQYF.

This clonotype was recorded at least ten times. V usage is TRBV7-2 and J usage is TRBJ2-7; 7 bases match TRBD1. Germline-derived CDR1 and CDR2 are SGHTA and FQGNSA. V was clipped by 1 base and J by 4 bases; unmatched bases: 7. The CDR3 has 15 amino acids. As DNA, the CDR3 is TGTGCCAGCAGCTTAGGTCCTGGACAGGATTACGAGCAGTACTTC. Residues: CASSLGPGQDYEQYF. Combining the CDR3 with reference TRBV7-2 and TRBJ2-7 gives the whole variable domain GAGVSQSPSNKVTEKGKDVELRCDPISGHTALYWYRQSLGQGLEFLIYFQGNSAPDKSGLPSDRFSAERTGGSVSTLTIQRTQQEDSAVYLCASSLGPGQDYEQYFGPGTRLTVT.

This clonotype has at least ten counts. The chain uses TRBV5-1 and TRBJ2-7; a weak D match, TRBD2 (5 bases). V was trimmed by 4 bases and J by 6 bases, leaving 20 bases between them. This CDR3 is 15 amino acids long. CDR1 SGHRS and CDR2 YFSETQ come from the germline V gene. The CDR3 region is CASSADSPGTTEQYF. CDR3 nucleotides: TGCGCCAGCAGCGCGGACTCTCCAGGAACGACCGAGCAGTACTTC.

This clonotype was seen at least ten times. The chain has TRBV12-3 or TRBV12-4 and TRBJ2-5; D uncertain. The CDR3 is made up of 11 amino acids. V was trimmed by 8 bases and J by 3 bases, leaving 7 bases between them. Written as DNA, the CDR3 is TGTGCCAGCCGTGGTGAAGAGACCCAGTACTTC. It specifies CASRGEETQYF.

This clonotype was counted at least ten times. The chain joins TRBV20-1 to TRBJ2-2; 8 bases are a match to TRBD1. With 1 base clipped from V and 7 bases from J, the junction kept 8 bases outside the gene matches. Germline assignment: CDR1 DFQATT and CDR2 SNEGSKA (reference sequence). CDR3 length: 15 residues. This CDR3 is CSARGLTGVGGELFF. In DNA, the CDR3 is TGCAGTGCTAGAGGATTGACAGGGGTTGGCGGGGAGCTGTTTTTT.

This clonotype was counted many times. The chain combines TRBV6-1 with TRBJ2-3; no definite D call. The ends were cut back, 6 bases at V and 0 bases at J, with 19 bases in the middle. There are 17 residues in the CDR3. CDR1 is MNHNS and CDR2 is SASEGT in the germline V gene. CDR3 sequence: CASSNIGHPSSTDTQYF. The CDR3 nucleotides read TGTGCCAGCAGCAACATAGGCCATCCCAGTAGCACAGATACGCAGTATTTT.

This clonotype was detected many times. V and J are TRBV5-1 and TRBJ2-5; D remains ambiguous. The CDR3 totals 11 residues. The germline V gene encodes CDR1 SGHRS and CDR2 YFSETQ. The V gene lost 4 bases and the J gene lost 2 bases, with 3 bases spanning the gap. CDR3 sequence (DNA): TGCGCCAGCAGCGCACAAGAGACCCAGTACTTC. This translates into CASSAQETQYF.

This clonotype was found many times. The V and J genes are TRBV28 and TRBJ2-4; D might be TRBD1 (6 bases). Trimming stripped 5 bases from V and 3 bases from J, with 14 bases between. The CDR3 extends over 15 amino acids. The germline V gene encodes CDR1 MDHEN and CDR2 SYDVKM. CDR3 amino acids: CASSQRGLGKNIQYF. CDR3 DNA: TGTGCCAGCAGTCAGAGGGGGTTGGGCAAAAACATTCAGTACTTC.